A single sample gave rise to the 10 T cell receptor beta chains below, sequenced in a study of cytomegalovirus exposure and HLA in healthy donors. With 60 Vbeta and 13 Jbeta primers, the PCR was carried out. The table came from immunoSEQ multiplex PCR; TCRdb's copy has only in-frame clones and leaves some out. The table records fewer than 200,000 clones, 60% to 80% of them present only once. Input material: PBMCs. The receptor source for this set is a male donor in good health and CMV-seronegative.

The chain employs TRBV9 and TRBJ2-5, with D perhaps TRBD2 (5 bases). V lost 5 bases to trimming and J lost 0 bases, with 17 bases between them. CDR3 length equals 16 residues. Germline-derived CDR1 and CDR2 are SGDLS and YYNGEE. CDR3 protein: CASRDIDGLYQETQYF. The CDR3 nucleotides are TGTGCCAGCAGAGATATCGACGGACTGTACCAAGAGACCCAGTACTTC.

This clone was seen a single time. The chain is built from TRBV6-5 and TRBJ1-2; 8 bases line up with TRBD1. CDR3 length equals 14 residues. V trimming: 2 bases; J trimming: 7 bases; junction bases outside the gene matches: 6. Germline assignment: CDR1 MNHEY and CDR2 SVGAGI. The CDR3, as DNA: TGTGCCAGCAGTTACGACAGGGGACGGGGTGGCTACACCTTC. Residues: CASSYDRGRGGYTF.

This clone was counted a few times. V usage is TRBV19 and J usage is TRBJ2-3; TRBD2 is a possible D gene (7 bases). Germline V gives CDR1 LNHDA, CDR2 SQIVND (reference sequence). The V and J ends lost 5 bases and 9 bases respectively, with 18 bases between them. The CDR3 runs to 14 residues. CDR3 nucleotides: TGTGCCAGTAGTGGCGGGGGCCTGTCGAAGACGCAGTATTTT. It specifies CASSGGGLSKTQYF.

The rearrangement joins TRBV5-1 to TRBJ1-1; no definite D call. Trimming shortened V by 2 bases and J by 0 bases, and 5 bases separated the two germline ends. The CDR3 totals 13 residues. In germline, CDR1 is SGHRS, CDR2 YFSETQ. The CDR3 is CASSFELNTEAFF. CDR3 DNA: TGCGCCAGCAGCTTTGAGTTGAACACTGAAGCTTTCTTT.

This chain connects TRBV5-1 to TRBJ2-3; no clear D. Trimming left V 3 bases short and J 1 base short, with 12 bases between. This CDR3 is built from 15 residues. Germline lookup yields CDR1 SGHRS and CDR2 YFSETQ. CDR3 bases: TGCGCCAGCAGCTACTACACCAGCCGCACAGATACGCAGTATTTT. Protein: CASSYYTSRTDTQYF.

This clone was seen a few times. The rearrangement links TRBV7-2 to TRBJ2-7, with D unclear. The CDR3 runs 15 residues. V lost 1 base to trimming and J lost 2 bases, with 12 bases between them. Germline V gene sequence: CDR1 SGHTA, CDR2 FQGNSA. The CDR3 region has the DNA TGTGCCAGCAGCTTAGGTGGCACGCAGACCTACGAGCAGTACTTC. It encodes CASSLGGTQTYEQYF.

The chain links TRBV19 to TRBJ1-2; 8 bases agree with TRBD1. CDR1 and CDR2 (germline): LNHDA, SQIVND (reference sequence). Trimming took 10 bases from V and 3 from J; bases not matched to a gene: 7. The CDR3 is 13 residues long. The DNA of the CDR3 is TGTGCCACGTCAGGGGGCTTGGACTATGGCTACACCTTC. This encodes CATSGGLDYGYTF.

V and J are TRBV4-1 and TRBJ2-7; D is perhaps TRBD1 (5 bases). This CDR3 region has 15 residues. Germline assignment: CDR1 MGHRA and CDR2 YSYEKL. V lost 0 bases to trimming and J lost 2 bases, with 11 bases between them. The CDR3 nucleotides are TGCGCCAGCAGCCAAGATCCGGCAGGGACCTACGAGCAGTACTTC. Translation gives CASSQDPAGTYEQYF.

J is TRBJ2-1 and V is TRBV19; TRBD2 matches 11 bases. The CDR3 covers 15 residues. CDR1 is LNHDA and CDR2 is SQIVND in the germline V gene (reference sequence). With 4 bases clipped from V and 6 bases from J, the junction kept 5 bases outside the gene matches. CDR3 in amino acids: CASSTLAGGRNEQFF. In DNA form, the CDR3 reads TGTGCCAGTAGTACATTAGCGGGGGGGCGCAATGAGCAGTTCTTC.

The chain has TRBV18 and TRBJ1-1; D is perhaps TRBD1 (6 bases). Germline loops: CDR1 KGHSH, CDR2 LQKENI. V lost 1 base and J 7 bases, leaving 13 bases between the germline ends. The length of the CDR3 is 14 residues. The CDR3 reads CASSPLGGRDEAFF. DNA of the CDR3: TGTGCCAGCTCACCACTAGGGGGAAGGGATGAAGCTTTCTTT.